Listed below are T cell receptor beta chains from one sample, sequenced in a study of cytomegalovirus exposure and HLA in healthy donors. Only in-frame clones appear in the TCRdb table, and some are missing; sequencing was by immunoSEQ multiplex PCR. The sample records about 160,000 clones, roughly four fifths being singletons. Specimen: PBMCs. These receptors were collected from a man between 45 and 60 years old in good health and CMV-seropositive. Each CDR3 is given with its conserved first and last residue. D genes are given only for firm matches.

v_call	j_call	d_call	cdr3_aa
TRBV2	TRBJ2-5	-	CASSSDRQETQYF
TRBV19	TRBJ2-7	-	CASSLTGYGEQYF
TRBV6-5	TRBJ1-4	-	CASRPLSPAHEKLFF
TRBV2	TRBJ2-5	TRBD2	CASRRIAGGRETQYF
TRBV4-3	TRBJ1-1	-	CASSQGAYDTEAFF
TRBV30	TRBJ2-5	TRBD2	CAWSKSTGGETQYF
TRBV7-2	TRBJ2-7	-	CASSFSTGLPSYEQYF
TRBV19	TRBJ2-7	-	CASSPWGLFSTYEQYF
TRBV7-9	TRBJ2-7	TRBD1	CASRGQGGEQYF
TRBV27	TRBJ2-7	TRBD1	CASSIRTGPPWDEQYF
TRBV27	TRBJ2-5	TRBD2	CASSLTTSGSFRRETQYF
TRBV6-6	TRBJ2-5	-	CASSYSSREETQYF
TRBV6-6	TRBJ2-2	-	CASSYYTGNTGELFF
TRBV18	TRBJ2-6	-	CASSPSIRGSSGANVLTF
TRBV7-3	TRBJ2-3	TRBD2	CASSLIAGATDTQYF
TRBV28	TRBJ2-7	TRBD1	CAGTGQSSYEQYF
TRBV5-8	TRBJ2-1	TRBD2	CASTLSGSGEQFF
TRBV4-3	TRBJ1-1	-	CASSQDLGKLAAEAFF
TRBV7-6	TRBJ2-7	TRBD2	CASSLGTSGEQYF
TRBV9	TRBJ1-1	TRBD1	CASSPVEGATEAFF
TRBV19	TRBJ2-5	TRBD2	CASSPWASGEQTQYF
TRBV29-1	TRBJ1-1	TRBD1	CSVEDPWTAGGSSNTEAFF
TRBV5-4	TRBJ2-7	-	CASSLVEGRSKQYF
TRBV6-6	TRBJ2-3	TRBD1	CASSRGQRWKVDTQYF
TRBV30	TRBJ1-2	TRBD1	CAWTIGQGSSGYTF
TRBV7-7	TRBJ2-7	-	CASSQDTSSYEQYF
TRBV25-1	TRBJ1-1	-	CASSEYTAEGAFF
TRBV19	TRBJ1-1	-	CASSDQGEVNTEAFF
TRBV25-1	TRBJ2-1	-	CASSEYGGRAIEQFF
TRBV4-3	TRBJ2-2	TRBD2	CASSPTGGSFGGELFF
TRBV4-3	TRBJ2-3	-	CASSQDTVTDTQYF
TRBV18	TRBJ1-6	-	CASSPPGGLGDSPLHF
TRBV19	TRBJ2-7	-	CASSTGTGTAGFWEQYF
TRBV27	TRBJ2-1	-	CASSAGRSSYNEQFF
TRBV6-5	TRBJ2-1	-	CASSYRGAGYNEQFF
TRBV6-6	TRBJ2-3	TRBD1	CASSYPDRGGTDTQYF
TRBV5-8	TRBJ1-4	-	CASSLDQGRQKLFF
TRBV19	TRBJ2-5	TRBD2	CASSKPSGSGETQYF
TRBV15	TRBJ2-3	TRBD2	CATSHQVAGDTQYF
TRBV5-1	TRBJ2-5	TRBD2	CASSETSDQETQYF
TRBV28	TRBJ1-6	-	CASHQGVGPYYSPLHF
TRBV28	TRBJ2-5	TRBD2	CASSPTSGGGETQYF
TRBV5-4	TRBJ2-7	-	CASSSRGTYEQYF
TRBV4-3	TRBJ2-7	-	CASSQDRFGAYEQYF
TRBV7-2	TRBJ1-2	TRBD1	CASSVTGTGVYGYTF
TRBV19	TRBJ1-2	TRBD1	CASRGQGNYGYTF
TRBV2	TRBJ1-6	TRBD1	CASSLDRESPLHF
TRBV11-2	TRBJ2-7	-	CASSGTPYEQYF
TRBV27	TRBJ2-3	-	CASQPGHGLYTDTQYF
TRBV7-9	TRBJ2-3	-	CASSLLGTDTQYF
TRBV6-5	TRBJ2-1	TRBD1	CASSTGGREQFF
TRBV5-4	TRBJ2-1	-	CASSHPPGRGYNEQFF